The next 7 T cell receptor beta chains were all read from a single sample in a study of blood T cell repertoires in COVID-19. The method was immunoSEQ multiplex PCR; TCRdb's version includes in-frame clones alone and lacks a portion of them. The table records more than 150,000 clones, around 90% of them present only once. The sequenced sample consisted of peripheral blood. The receptors shown here come from a man aged 45-65 years with acute or convalescent COVID-19.

The sample holds one count of this clone. V is TRBV2 and J is TRBJ1-1, with D possibly being TRBD1 (6 bases). Germline V gene data show CDR1 as SNHLY and CDR2 as FYNNEI. V shed 3 bases and J shed 4 bases, with 18 bases lying between them. The CDR3 runs 16 residues. The CDR3 DNA is TGTGCCAGCAGTGACCCCCGCTCGCAGGGGTTCACTGAAGCTTTCTTT. Encoded protein: CASSDPRSQGFTEAFF.

The chain employs TRBV21-1 and TRBJ1-5. TRBV21-1 is deemed a pseudogene. CDR3 length equals 18 residues. The CDR3 sequence is CASSKVGGEGYSNQPQHF. In DNA form, the CDR3 reads TGTGCCAGCAGCAAAGTCGGTGGGGAGGGGTATAGCAATCAGCCCCAGCATTTT.

This clone has just one count. The chain is built from TRBV30 and TRBJ2-7; maybe TRBD1 (5 bases). The CDR3 extends over 13 amino acids. The V end lost 1 base, the J end lost 4 bases, and 11 bases lay between the germline ends. The germline V gene encodes CDR1 GTSNPN and CDR2 SVGIG (reference sequence). The CDR3 reads CAWSGGRAYEQYF. Written as DNA, the CDR3 is TGTGCCTGGAGTGGGGGCAGGGCATACGAGCAGTACTTC.

The chain couples TRBV10-3 to TRBJ2-5; TRBD1 is a possible D gene (5 bases). Per the germline V gene, CDR1 is ENHRY and CDR2 is SYGVKD. This CDR3 spans 13 amino acids. V lost 3 bases to trimming and J lost 4 bases, with 9 bases between them. CDR3 sequence reads: CAISDRASETQYF. The CDR3 DNA reads as TGTGCCATCAGTGACAGGGCCTCAGAGACCCAGTACTTC.

In its sample, this clone was seen a few times. V gene TRBV10-3 combines with J gene TRBJ1-1; possible D gene TRBD1, 6 bases. With 4 bases removed from V and 3 bases from J, the gap between germline ends came to 15 bases. The CDR3 has 15 residues. CDR1 and CDR2 (germline): ENHRY, SYGVKD. The CDR3 region has the DNA TGTGCCATCAGTGTTCGGTACAGGGAGCACACTGAAGCTTTCTTT. Its translation: CAISVRYREHTEAFF.

The V and J genes are TRBV6-1 and TRBJ2-7; D unclear. The CDR3 is 10 amino acids. In germline, CDR1 is MNHNS, CDR2 SASEGT. The V end was cut by 3 bases, the J end by 12 bases, with 9 bases between. The CDR3 region has the DNA TGTGCCAGCAGTGATTACCTATTGTACTTC. Residues: CASSDYLLYF.

The chain recombines TRBV6-5 with TRBJ1-2; D not resolved. Trimming took off 5 bases at V and 8 bases at J, with 12 bases between the two ends. CDR1 is MNHEY and CDR2 is SVGAGI in the germline V gene. This CDR3 spans 12 amino acids. CDR3 sequence (DNA): TGTGCCAGCAGTATCGGAGTTAGGGGCTACACCTTC. This sequence encodes CASSIGVRGYTF.